This T cell receptor beta chain was sequenced during a study of T cell responses to AZD1222 COVID-19 vaccine (dated by TCRdb to the early 2020s). Background for the entire study: TCR sequencing was performed for roughly 240 trial participants, of whom roughly 200 were given two doses of AZD1222 and approximately 25 were given two doses of MenACWY control vaccine. Trial participants were enrolled by age into 18-55, 56-69 and 70-plus year subgroups, with 148, 28 and 57 TCR-sequenced participants respectively.

The CDR3 regions of human TCRbeta chains were analyzed by immunosequencing. Under the source paper's analysis protocol: TCRs in the repertoires were matched against a reference library of SARS-CoV-2-specific TCRs that had been generated with the MIRA antigen-specificity platform. Breadth was defined as the fraction of unique TCRs that were SARS-CoV-2-associated. Depth was defined as the fraction of total T cells that were SARS-CoV-2-associated. Using the MIRA data, each spike-specific TCR was assigned both to the spike region to which the TCR was reactive and to a CD4 or CD8 class. Log10-transformed breadth and depth values were compared by one-way ANOVA with Sidak's multiple comparisons tests. TCRdb retrieved this table from immuneACCESS and kept in-frame rearrangements only. Not all clones are present; in checked studies, unresolved V genes account for under half, and no reason is known for the remainder. That table gives V, J and clone size, and the DNA gave D and trimming. The sample yields about 100,000 clones; roughly 92% were counted once. The ten largest clones capture just over 8% of the sample.

This specimen's time point label, per the study, means: about 28 days (+/-7) after the second vaccine dose. AZD1222 recipients with second doses at about 4 weeks or about 12 weeks were pooled, because spike-specific TCR depth and breadth did not differ between schedules. Vaccinee samples were obtained from the UK trials COV001 and COV002, which included a single-blind randomized controlled phase 2/3 trial of AZD1222 (ChAdOx1 nCoV-19) in healthy adults. Trial participant PBMC samples were collected at day 0 and day 28 after the second dose for TCRbeta chain sequencing. Results and caveats for the whole study, not just this receptor: Because no samples from the day 14 peak response were available, repertoires could be characterized only after the peak T cell response. Most participants were white British and females outnumbered males, and the authors suggested that clonal diversity may have been underestimated. The 56-69-year group was small, and its depth increase did not reach significance, likely because of low power. Vaccine-associated CD4 TCRs spanned the whole spike protein, with dominant responses in regions 160-218 and 743-854. Spike-specific TCR breadth and depth rose significantly after two AZD1222 doses compared with day 0 and with MenACWY recipients. Epitopes outside the regions mutated in the B.1.351 and B.1.1.7 variants were reportedly recognized by nearly half of the unique spike-specific TCRs. Conclusions about previously exposed vaccinees were limited because only a handful of AZD1222 recipients were SARS-CoV-2 seropositive at baseline.

Worth noting for this clone: Its antigen is currently not known. No base-level quality is on record; no much larger clone is a single base apart.

The sequence was obtained from an adult who received the AZD1222 COVID-19 vaccine. Material: peripheral blood, obtained 28 days after the second AZD1222 dose.

CDR3 protein: CASSPPRGAGYGYTF. The nucleotides read TGTGCCAGTAGTCCCCCCAGGGGCGCGGGCTATGGCTACACCTTC. The rearranged chain carries TRBV19 and TRBJ1-2; perhaps TRBD1 is the D gene, with 6 bases matching. CDR1 LNHDA and CDR2 SQIVND are derived from the germline V gene (reference sequence). There are 15 amino acids in the CDR3, from cysteine to phenylalanine inclusive. This entry keeps only the CDR3 DNA: 45 bases, framed from base 1. V drops 5 bases and J drops 4 bases, leaving 17 bases in between. Reference TRBV19 and TRBJ1-2 proteins supply the regions before and after the CDR3; the full variable domain is: DGGITQSPKYLFRKEGQNVTLSCEQNLNHDAMYWYRQDPGQGLRLIYYSQIVNDFQKGDIAEGYSVSREKKESFPLTVTSAQKNPTAFYLCASSPPRGAGYGYTFGSGTRLTVV.